The present T cell receptor (beta chain) was sequenced within a study of blood T cell repertoires in COVID-19. Overall study: Acute-phase and convalescent COVID-19 samples originated in the United States, Italy and Spain.

Trimming shortened V by 0 bases and J by 0 bases, and 5 bases separated the two germline ends. Germline CDR1 is LNHNV and CDR2 is YYDKDF (reference sequence). This CDR3 is 14 amino acids long. The table came from immunoSEQ multiplex PCR; TCRdb's copy has only in-frame clones and leaves some out. Altogether around 90,000 clones are present, around 94% being singletons, with the ten largest covering about 6.6%. This clone has just one count. The chain combines TRBV15 with TRBJ1-1, with D perhaps TRBD1 (5 bases). Sample: peripheral blood. The TCR sequence derives from an older woman with active COVID-19. The CDR3: CATSRDRVNTEAFF. In nucleotides, the CDR3 is TGTGCCACCAGCAGAGACAGGGTGAACACTGAAGCTTTCTTT. Drawing the rest from reference TRBV15 and TRBJ1-1, the complete variable domain is DAMVIQNPRYQVTQFGKPVTLSCSQTLNHNVMYWYQQKSSQAPKLLFHYYDKDFNNEADTPDNFQSRRPNTSFCFLDIRSPGLGDTAMYLCATSRDRVNTEAFFGQGTRLTVV.